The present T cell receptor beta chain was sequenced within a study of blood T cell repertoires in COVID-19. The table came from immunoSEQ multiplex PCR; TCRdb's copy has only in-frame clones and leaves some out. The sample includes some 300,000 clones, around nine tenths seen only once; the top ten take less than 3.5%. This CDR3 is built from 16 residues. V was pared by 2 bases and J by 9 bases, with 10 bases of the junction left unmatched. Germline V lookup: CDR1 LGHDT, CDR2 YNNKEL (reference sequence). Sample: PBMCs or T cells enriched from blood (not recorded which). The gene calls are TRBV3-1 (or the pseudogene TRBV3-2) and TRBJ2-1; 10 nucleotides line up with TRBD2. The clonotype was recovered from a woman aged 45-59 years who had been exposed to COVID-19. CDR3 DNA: TGTGCCAGCAGCCAAATGTCTCTAGCGGGGGACGGTGAGCAGTTCTTC. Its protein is CASSQMSLAGDGEQFF.